The source of this TCR beta chain is a study of T cells in Graves' hyperthyroidism and ophthalmopathy. RNA transcripts served as the template for amplifying TCR beta CDR3 regions. With the HTBI primer set, the TCR CDR3 went through a first round of RT-PCR. TCRdb reprocessed the multiplex PCR reads with MiXCR, giving one entry per CDR3 protein. Among about 98,000 distinct CDR3 sequences, 35% to 45% were seen once, and the ten largest hold 10%. The CDR3 runs to 16 residues. CDR1 SQVTM and CDR2 ANQGSEA come from the germline V gene. A word on this clonotype: The CDR3 ends on some other residue instead of the conserved phenylalanine or tryptophan, so this is likely a read error.

This chain links TRBV29-1 with TRBJ1-2; 9 bases line up with TRBD1. The sample taken for sequencing was peripheral blood or thyroid tissue (not recorded which). This receptor was identified in a woman under 40 with Graves' hyperthyroidism. The CDR3 nucleotides are TGCAGCATTGAAAGTCTTAGGGGACAGGGATCCTATGGCTACACCTCC. Translation: CSIESLRGQGSYGYTS.